Below are 10 T cell receptor beta chains sequenced from a single sample in a study of low-dose radiotherapy and immunotherapy resistance in tumors. Described time point: before trial treatment. Primers used for first-strand cDNA, a TRAV- and TRBV-specific set, covered both alpha and beta chains. A constant-region primer paired with the V-primer adapter amplified TCRs over roughly 18 PCR cycles. TCRdb ran MiXCR on the reads and lists one entry per CDR3 protein. The sample records tens of thousands of distinct CDR3 sequences, more than 7.5% being singletons. This sample comprised PBMCs, obtained before treatment. The receptors shown here come from a male donor with prostate cancer.

At least ten counts were recorded for this clonotype. The chain carries TRBV15 and TRBJ2-7; D is perhaps TRBD1 (6 bases). The germline V and J ends were trimmed by 0 bases and 2 bases, with 8 bases remaining between them. Germline CDR1 reads LNHNV; CDR2 reads YYDKDF (reference sequence). The CDR3 runs 14 residues. CDR3 protein: CATSRDSGAYEQYF. As DNA, the CDR3 is TGTGCCACCAGCAGAGATTCAGGGGCCTACGAGCAGTACTTC.

In this sample, this clonotype turned up many times. The gene calls are TRBV30 and TRBJ2-1; no firm D call. Germline V gene lookup returns CDR1 GTSNPN and CDR2 SVGIG (reference sequence). Trimming removed 4 bases at V and 8 bases at J, with 6 bases between. This CDR3 has 10 amino acids. CDR3 DNA sequence: TGTGCCTGGATCCGTCATGAGCAGTTCTTC. Protein: CAWIRHEQFF.

This clonotype was observed at least ten times. The chain combines TRBV5-1 with TRBJ2-5; D is undetermined. Germline assignment: CDR1 SGHRS and CDR2 YFSETQ. Between the trimmed V and J ends, which lost 4 bases and 1 base, there was a span of 11 bases. The CDR3 loop spans 14 amino acids. The CDR3: CASSVGTVQETQYF. The CDR3 nucleotides read TGCGCCAGCAGCGTGGGTACGGTCCAAGAGACCCAGTACTTC.

The table lists this clonotype with many counts. The chain has TRBV21-1 and TRBJ2-3. TRBV21-1 is deemed a pseudogene. CDR3 length: 13 residues. The CDR3 is CATSREPTDTQYF. The CDR3 nucleotides are TGTGCCACCTCAAGGGAACCCACAGATACGCAGTATTTT.

This clonotype came up many times. The chain recombines TRBV20-1 with TRBJ1-2, with D tentatively TRBD1 (6 bases). CDR1 and CDR2 (germline): DFQATT, SNEGSKA (reference sequence). The CDR3 runs to 14 residues. V was trimmed by 5 bases and J by 3 bases, leaving 16 bases between them. Written as DNA, the CDR3 is TGCAGTGCTGACAGGTCAGGGGTAGACTATGGCTACACCTTC. Its translation is CSADRSGVDYGYTF.

This clonotype was seen repeatedly, ten times or more. The rearrangement joins TRBV5-1 to TRBJ2-1; 9 bases fit TRBD2. The germline gives CDR1 SGHRS, CDR2 YFSETQ. This CDR3 has 15 amino acids. Trimming took 4 bases from V and 2 from J; bases not matched to a gene: 4. Here the CDR3 reads CASSVAGEAYNEQFF. CDR3 nucleotide sequence: TGCGCCAGCAGCGTAGCGGGAGAGGCCTACAATGAGCAGTTCTTC. The variable domain in full, completed from reference TRBV5-1 and TRBJ2-1, reads KAGVTQTPRYLIKTRGQQVTLSCSPISGHRSVSWYQQTPGQGLQFLFEYFSETQRNKGNFPGRFSGRQFSNSRSEMNVSTLELGDSALYLCASSVAGEAYNEQFFGPGTRLTVL.

This clonotype showed up many times. The rearrangement uses TRBV29-1 and TRBJ1-1; perhaps TRBD1 as D (5 bases). This CDR3 is 13 amino acids long. Trimming took off 1 base at V and 4 bases at J, with 10 bases between the two ends. Germline CDR1 SQVTM, CDR2 ANQGSEA. CDR3 loop: CSVEVGGGTEAFF. The CDR3 nucleotides read TGCAGCGTTGAAGTCGGGGGGGGCACTGAAGCTTTCTTT.

This clonotype has ten or more counts. The rearrangement joins TRBV7-9 to TRBJ2-1; 11 bases match TRBD2. CDR1 and CDR2 from the germline V gene are SEHNR and FQNEAQ (reference sequence). The CDR3 sequence is 17 residues long. J lost 7 bases, V lost 5 bases, and 13 bases had no gene match. The CDR3: CASSLGLAGLGDNEQFF. The CDR3 DNA sequence: TGTGCCAGCAGCCTAGGACTAGCGGGCCTAGGGGATAATGAGCAGTTCTTC.

On this clonotype: The junction differs from germline at one of its ends, possibly a read error. V gene TRBV12-3 or TRBV12-4 combines with J gene TRBJ2-1; the D is unclear. The CDR3 length is 13 residues. The CDR3 loop is CASSFAGNNEKFF. In nucleotides, the CDR3 is TGTGCTAGCAGTTTTGCAGGTAACAATGAGAAGTTCTTC.

Many counts were recorded for this clonotype. The genes are TRBV29-1 and TRBJ1-1; D is undetermined. This CDR3 comprises 12 residues. The V gene's germline CDR1 is SQVTM and CDR2 ANQGSEA. V dropped 3 bases and J dropped 6 bases, with 11 bases sitting between them. This chain's CDR3 is CSVEWKGAEAFF. The CDR3 region has the DNA TGCAGCGTTGAGTGGAAGGGAGCTGAAGCTTTCTTT. Variable domain in full (rest from reference TRBV29-1 and TRBJ1-1): SAVISQKPSRDICQRGTSLTIQCQVDSQVTMMFWYRQQPGQSLTLIATANQGSEATYESGFVIDKFPISRPNLTFSTLTVSNMSPEDSSIYLCSVEWKGAEAFFGQGTRLTVV.